A selection of T cell receptor beta chains follows, all from one sample in a study of cytomegalovirus exposure and HLA in healthy donors. Sequencing used immunoSEQ multiplex PCR; TCRdb keeps in-frame clones, though not all of them. The data show more than 45,000 clones, over 60% seen once. The sample was PBMCs. The receptors come from a woman between 35 and 50 years old in good health and CMV-seropositive. Each CDR3 is given with its conserved first and last residue. A D gene is named only where the DNA matches it firmly.

j_call,v_call,d_call,cdr3_aa
TRBJ1-4,TRBV10-3,TRBD1,CAISNPTGRGDEKLFF
TRBJ1-6,TRBV19,-,CASSKDRDTPLHF
TRBJ2-1,TRBV11-1,-,CASSPLGGAYNEQFF
TRBJ1-1,TRBV28,TRBD1,CASSRRDSNTEAFF
TRBJ2-1,TRBV5-1,TRBD2,CASREPGLAGGSSYNEQFF
-,TRBV11-2,-,CASGLNGGSYEQYF
TRBJ2-2,TRBV7-8,TRBD2,CASRGTSGGLNTGELFF
TRBJ2-1,TRBV15,TRBD1,CATSGGQGDANEQFF
TRBJ2-3,TRBV11-2,-,CASSSSYRGDTQYF
TRBJ2-5,TRBV2,TRBD1,CASRFTGGAGQETQYF
TRBJ1-3,TRBV2,TRBD1,CASRDRGSGNTIYF
TRBJ1-3,TRBV7-2,-,CASSPLAGNTIYF
TRBJ1-1,TRBV7-9,-,CASRRVENTEAFF
TRBJ2-2,TRBV6-1,TRBD2,CASRGQGGSTGELFF
TRBJ2-2,TRBV10-1,TRBD1,CASRDGTGGFGGELFF
TRBJ2-5,TRBV27,TRBD2,CASSLISGSGGTYF
TRBJ1-4,TRBV10-3,-,CAISETGQSEKLFF
TRBJ1-2,TRBV30,TRBD1,CAWSVSTGVYGYTF
TRBJ2-7,TRBV5-1,TRBD1,CASSPSLPRQGEIYEQYF
TRBJ2-2,TRBV7-2,TRBD2,CASSMTTSGGTGELFF
TRBJ2-1,TRBV28,TRBD1,CASSLPTGEYNEQFF
TRBJ2-7,TRBV7-2,TRBD1,CASSPGQGRAYEQYF
TRBJ1-2,TRBV6-1,TRBD1,CASSSTGQGQGYTF
TRBJ2-2,TRBV2,TRBD2,CASNGGRTGELFF
TRBJ1-4,TRBV25-1,TRBD1,CASRDRGTTNEKLFF
TRBJ2-3,TRBV4-1,-,CASSLLGHEGTDTQYF
TRBJ2-7,TRBV10-2,TRBD2,CASSDFRAGGLEQYF
TRBJ2-2,TRBV9,-,CASSVASGPGELFF
TRBJ2-3,TRBV5-1,TRBD2,CASSSRFSGGADTQYF
TRBJ1-1,TRBV4-1,-,CASSPREAANTEAFF
TRBJ2-1,TRBV2,TRBD2,CASSEGLAGDYNEQFF
TRBJ2-6,TRBV6-6,-,CASSEVTGANVLTF
TRBJ1-2,TRBV4-2,-,CASSRSAGMGDGYTF
TRBJ1-5,TRBV2,-,CASHNSNQPQHF
TRBJ2-5,TRBV6-5,TRBD1,CASSKQGIGETQYF
TRBJ1-1,TRBV4-3,-,CASSQGEGGTEAFF
TRBJ1-6,TRBV7-9,-,CASSFSRGQSYNSPLHF
TRBJ1-1,TRBV28,-,CASSFVMTEAFF
TRBJ1-5,TRBV18,-,CASSPETGKKPQHF
TRBJ1-1,TRBV28,-,CASSPFGRGMNTEAFF
TRBJ2-3,TRBV5-8,TRBD2,CASSPGLAGGRDTQYF
TRBJ1-2,TRBV7-9,-,CASSQTTGSIGYTF
TRBJ1-2,TRBV7-3,TRBD1,CASSSDRAAYGYTF
TRBJ2-7,TRBV19,-,CASSIAPSHEQYF
TRBJ1-1,TRBV5-1,-,CASSSRQGTVNTEAFF
TRBJ1-2,TRBV7-8,TRBD1,CASSPQGDGYTF
TRBJ1-2,TRBV7-8,-,CASSLEHYGYTF
TRBJ2-5,TRBV5-6,-,CASSFSLRETQYF
TRBJ2-5,TRBV5-4,-,CASSLPLQSRETQYF
TRBJ1-6,TRBV30,-,CGVGSPLHF
TRBJ1-2,TRBV29-1,TRBD1,CSVDLGRGTYGYTF
TRBJ2-7,TRBV7-2,-,CASSLDRANYEQYF
TRBJ1-4,TRBV5-1,-,CASKGPDRNEKLFF
TRBJ2-5,TRBV29-1,-,CSGRDSWRETQYF
TRBJ2-7,TRBV5-8,TRBD1,CASNDRALNEQYF